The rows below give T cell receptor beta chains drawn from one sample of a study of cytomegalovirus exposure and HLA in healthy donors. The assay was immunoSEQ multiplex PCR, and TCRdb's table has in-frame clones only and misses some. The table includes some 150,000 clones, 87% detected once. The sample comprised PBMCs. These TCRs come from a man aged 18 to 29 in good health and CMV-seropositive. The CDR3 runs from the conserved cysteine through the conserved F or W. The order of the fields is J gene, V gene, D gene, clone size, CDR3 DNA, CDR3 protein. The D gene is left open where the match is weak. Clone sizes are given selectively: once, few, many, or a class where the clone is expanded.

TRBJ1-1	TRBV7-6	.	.	TGTGCCAGCAGCTCGACGTACAGGGTGGGCACTGAAGCTTTCTTT	CASSSTYRVGTEAFF
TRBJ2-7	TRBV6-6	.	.	TGTGCCACGCAATCTCAGTCCTACGAGCAGTACTTC	CATQSQSYEQYF
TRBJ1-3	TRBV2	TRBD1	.	TGTGCCAGCATGTCGGGGACAGGCGCCTCTGGAAACACCATATATTTT	CASMSGTGASGNTIYF
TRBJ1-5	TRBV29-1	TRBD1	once	TGCAGCGTTAAGGGGGCGGGCAATCAGCCCCAGCATTTT	CSVKGAGNQPQHF
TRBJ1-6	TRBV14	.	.	TGTGCCAGCAGTCAGGGGTATAATTCACCCCTCCACTTT	CASSQGYNSPLHF
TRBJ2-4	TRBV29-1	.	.	TGCAGCGTTGATCAGGGAAACATTCAGTACTTC	CSVDQGNIQYF
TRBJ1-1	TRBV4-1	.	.	TGCGCCACAACTGAGCTTCCGGGACAATCGAACACTGAAGCTTTCTTT	CATTELPGQSNTEAFF
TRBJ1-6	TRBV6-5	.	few	TGTGCCAGCTGGGGCAGCCCCTTCTCACCCCTCCACTTT	CASWGSPFSPLHF
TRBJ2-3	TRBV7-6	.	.	TGTGCCAGCAGCTTTCGGGTTACAGATACGCAGTATTTT	CASSFRVTDTQYF
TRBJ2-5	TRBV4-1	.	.	TGCGCCAGCAGCCAAGATGGAGGGTGGCAAGAGACCCAGTACTTC	CASSQDGGWQETQYF
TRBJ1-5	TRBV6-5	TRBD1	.	TGTGCCAGCAAAACAGGGGGAGACAATCAGCCCCAGCATTTT	CASKTGGDNQPQHF
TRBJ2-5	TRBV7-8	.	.	TGTGCCAGCAGCTTAACCTACCGGGACTGGGGGCAAGAGACCCAGTACTTC	CASSLTYRDWGQETQYF
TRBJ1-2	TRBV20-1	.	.	TGCAGTACACTAAAAACGAATGGCTACACCTTC	CSTLKTNGYTF
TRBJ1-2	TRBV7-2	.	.	TGTGCCAGCAGCATCCCAGGGGCCCCTAACTATGGCTACACCTTC	CASSIPGAPNYGYTF
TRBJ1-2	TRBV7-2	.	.	TGTGCCAGCAGCTTAGACAGCCGTCGGGGTGGCTACACCTTC	CASSLDSRRGGYTF
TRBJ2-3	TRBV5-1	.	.	TGCGCCAGCAGCTTGGAAAGGGGTTTCGGTTGGAGCACAGATACGCAGTATTTT	CASSLERGFGWSTDTQYF
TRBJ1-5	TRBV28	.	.	TGTGCCAGCACCTTGAGGGGGAATGGGAATCAGCCCCAGCATTTT	CASTLRGNGNQPQHF
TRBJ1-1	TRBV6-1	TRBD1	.	TGTGCCAGCAGTCGGACAGGGGAAGCTTTCTTT	CASSRTGEAFF
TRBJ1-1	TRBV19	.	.	TGTGCCAGTAGTATAGCGTCTTCGGTTGAAGCTTTCTTT	CASSIASSVEAFF
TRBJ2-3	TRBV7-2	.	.	TGTGCCAGCAGCTTAAAAGACAGGACAGATACGCAGTATTTT	CASSLKDRTDTQYF
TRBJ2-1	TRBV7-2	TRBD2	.	TGTGCCAGCACCTTAGGGGGACTAGCGGTCCGGGAGCAGTTCTTC	CASTLGGLAVREQFF
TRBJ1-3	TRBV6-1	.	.	TGTGCCAGCAGTGAGGGGCCGAACAGCTCTGGAAACACCATATATTTT	CASSEGPNSSGNTIYF
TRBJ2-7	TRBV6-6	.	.	TGTGCCAGCAGTTACGAGGGCAGCTCCTACGAGCAGTACTTC	CASSYEGSSYEQYF
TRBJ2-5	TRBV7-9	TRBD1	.	TGTGCCAGCAGACAGACAGGGGAAGGTGGCGAGACCCAGTACTTC	CASRQTGEGGETQYF
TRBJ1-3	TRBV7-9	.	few	TGTGCCAGCAGCTTTCGACAGGCGGGAGGTAACACCATATATTTT	CASSFRQAGGNTIYF
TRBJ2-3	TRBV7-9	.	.	TGTGCCAGCAGCTTCTGGACAAATGGGGATACGCAGTATTTT	CASSFWTNGDTQYF
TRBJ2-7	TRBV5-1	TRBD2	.	TGCGCCAGCAGCTTTGTTTTGGGTAGCGGGAGGAACGAGCAGTACTTC	CASSFVLGSGRNEQYF
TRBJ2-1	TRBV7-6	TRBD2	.	TGTGCCAGCAGCTCCTCACCCGGACTAGCGGCTGACAATGAGCAGTTCTTC	CASSSSPGLAADNEQFF
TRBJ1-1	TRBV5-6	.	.	TGTGCCAGCCAAGAAGGGGAAGTTTACACTGAAGCTTTCTTT	CASQEGEVYTEAFF
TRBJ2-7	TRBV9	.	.	TGTGCCAGCAGCCCGGGGGGCAGGTTGGGGTCCTACGAGCAGTACTTC	CASSPGGRLGSYEQYF
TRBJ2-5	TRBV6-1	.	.	TGTGCCAGCAGCCTCGGACTCGTAGAGACCCAGTACTTC	CASSLGLVETQYF
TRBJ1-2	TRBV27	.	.	TGTGCCAGCAGAGGACAGAGTAACTATGGCTACACCTTC	CASRGQSNYGYTF
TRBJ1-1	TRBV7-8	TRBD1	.	TGTGCCAGCAGCTTACGGACAGGGGTGGGAAACACTGAAGCTTTCTTT	CASSLRTGVGNTEAFF
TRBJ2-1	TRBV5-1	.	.	TGCGCCAGCAGCTTGACAGATTTCTACAATGAGCAGTTCTTC	CASSLTDFYNEQFF
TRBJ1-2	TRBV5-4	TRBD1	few	TGTGCCAGCAGACCCGTCGACAGGGTGGACTATGGCTACACCTTC	CASRPVDRVDYGYTF
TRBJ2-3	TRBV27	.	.	TGTGCCAGCAAGACAGGCTTGACGCAGTATTTT	CASKTGLTQYF
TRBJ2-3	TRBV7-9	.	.	TGTGCCAGCAGCTTAGAGAGGCATCTTCTCACAGATACGCAGTATTTT	CASSLERHLLTDTQYF
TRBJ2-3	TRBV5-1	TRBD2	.	TGCGCCAGCAGCTTCACGGGACTAGCGGGAACCGCAGATACGCAGTATTTT	CASSFTGLAGTADTQYF
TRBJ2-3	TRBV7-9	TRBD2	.	TGTGCCAGCAGTCGTAGCGGGGCCACAGATACGCAGTATTTT	CASSRSGATDTQYF
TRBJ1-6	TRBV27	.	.	TGTGCCAGCAGTCTGGGTTCGGGTTCACCCCTCCACTTT	CASSLGSGSPLHF
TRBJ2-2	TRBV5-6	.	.	TGTGCCAGCGGAGCGCTTAACACCGGGGAGCTGTTTTTT	CASGALNTGELFF
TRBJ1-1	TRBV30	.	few	TGTGCCTGGTCGCAGGGGAACACTGAAGCTTTCTTT	CAWSQGNTEAFF
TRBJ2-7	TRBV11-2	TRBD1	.	TGTGCCAGCAGCTTAGGTCAGGGGGCGATTTCCTACGAGCAGTACTTC	CASSLGQGAISYEQYF
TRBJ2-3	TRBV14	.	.	TGTGCCAGCAGCCAAGTCGGACATCTTAGCACAGATACGCAGTATTTT	CASSQVGHLSTDTQYF
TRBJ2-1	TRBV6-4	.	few	TGTGCCAGCAGTGACTCGATAGAGTACAATGAGCAGTTCTTC	CASSDSIEYNEQFF
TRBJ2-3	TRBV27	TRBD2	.	TGTGCCAGCAGGGTAAGCGGGGTCACAGATACGCAGTATTTT	CASRVSGVTDTQYF
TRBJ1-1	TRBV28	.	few	TGTGCCAGCAGTTTAGGACTAATGAACACTGAAGCTTTCTTT	CASSLGLMNTEAFF
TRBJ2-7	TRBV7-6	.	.	TGTGCCAGCAGCTCGAGTGACAACTCCTACGAGCAGTACTTC	CASSSSDNSYEQYF
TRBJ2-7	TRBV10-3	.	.	TGTGCCATCAGTGAGTATATGGAGCAGTACTTC	CAISEYMEQYF
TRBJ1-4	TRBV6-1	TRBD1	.	TGTGCCAGCAGTATTGACAGGGGCCGAAAACTGTTTTTT	CASSIDRGRKLFF
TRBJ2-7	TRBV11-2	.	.	TGTGCCAGCAGCTTAAGCAGGGATAACGAGCAGTACTTC	CASSLSRDNEQYF
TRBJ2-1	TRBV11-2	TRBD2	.	TGTGCCAGCAGCCGCGGACTAGCGAGGTACAATGAGCAGTTCTTC	CASSRGLARYNEQFF
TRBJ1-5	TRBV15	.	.	TGTGCCACCAGTAGAGATCGGGGGGCAAATCAGCCCCAGCATTTT	CATSRDRGANQPQHF
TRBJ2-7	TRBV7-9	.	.	TGTGCCAGCAGCAAGATAGCGGGACAGGGCGAGCAGTACTTC	CASSKIAGQGEQYF
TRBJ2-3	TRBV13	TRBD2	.	TGTGCCAGCAGCTGGTTTGGACTAGCGGGGGGGCGGAGAACAGATACGCAGTATTTT	CASSWFGLAGGRRTDTQYF